These 26 T cell receptor beta chains share one sample of origin, sequenced in a study of T-cell memory formation after mild COVID-19. TCRdb analysed the 5' RACE reads with MiXCR anew, one entry per CDR3 protein. The repertoire holds 530,000 or so distinct CDR3 sequences, with 17% as singletons. Sequenced: PBMCs or a T cell subset sorted from them (not recorded which). The receptor source for this set is an adult woman who had mild COVID-19 (a few samples of this study predate the infection). Cell type and time point are not known.

This clonotype was detected a few times. This chain joins TRBV18 and TRBJ2-5, with TRBD1 matching over 10 bases. The germline gives CDR1 KGHSH, CDR2 LQKENI. The CDR3 length is 16 residues. J was trimmed by 4 bases and V by 2 bases; bases with no gene match: 7. DNA for the CDR3: TGTGCCAGCTCACCATTACCCGGACAGGGGGGAGAGACCCAGTACTTC. It codes for CASSPLPGQGGETQYF.

This clonotype was picked up a small number of times. Here the CDR3 DNA reads TGTGCCAGCAGCTTAACCGCCCCCGGGAGGGGAGAGCAGTACTTC. The encoded protein is CASSLTAPGRGEQYF. The chain carries TRBV7-9 and TRBJ2-7; 8 bases align to TRBD2. V gave up 2 bases and J gave up 7 bases; unmatched junction bases: 10. Germline lookup yields CDR1 SEHNR and CDR2 FQNEAQ (reference sequence). This CDR3 spans 15 amino acids.

This clonotype showed up just a few times. The chain has TRBV5-1 and TRBJ2-1; 8 bases are shared with TRBD1. CDR1 and CDR2 (germline): SGHRS, YFSETQ. The CDR3 sequence is 16 residues long. The junction had 9 bases not matched to a gene; V was cut back by 2 bases and J by 5 bases. The DNA for the CDR3 is TGCGCCAGCAGCTTCCAGAGACAGGGGAGAGACAATGAGCAGTTCTTC. This sequence encodes CASSFQRQGRDNEQFF.

In its sample, this clonotype was seen a few times. The chain links TRBV7-3 to TRBJ2-5; D could derive from TRBD1 or TRBD2 (5 bases each). This CDR3 is 15 amino acids long. V was pared by 5 bases and J by 5 bases, with 18 bases between. Per the germline V gene, CDR1 is SGHTA and CDR2 is FQGTGA. The CDR3 region is CASSPMRGSAETQYF. For the CDR3, the DNA is TGTGCCAGCAGCCCTATGAGGGGATCGGCGGAGACCCAGTACTTC.

The gene calls are TRBV5-1 and TRBJ2-5, with no clear D. Germline lookup yields CDR1 SGHRS and CDR2 YFSETQ. The length of the CDR3 is 14 residues. V shed 5 bases and J shed 3 bases, with 14 bases lying between them. The CDR3 reads CASSFDGSKETQYF. In DNA form, the CDR3 reads TGCGCCAGCAGTTTTGACGGATCCAAAGAGACCCAGTACTTC.

This clonotype was observed a few times. This chain joins TRBV7-3 and TRBJ2-1; 7 bases fit TRBD2. Trimming removed 2 bases from V and 7 bases from J; junction bases left unmatched: 8. The CDR3 runs to 15 residues. CDR1 and CDR2 from the germline V gene are SGHTA and FQGTGA. The CDR3 DNA reads TGTGCCAGCAGCTTACAAGCGGGGATTCTGAATGAGCAGTTCTTC. Protein product: CASSLQAGILNEQFF.

This clonotype was observed a handful of times. The chain is built from TRBV7-8 and TRBJ2-3, with TRBD2 matching 7 bases. The CDR3 sequence is 14 residues long. CDR1 and CDR2 (germline): SGHVS, FQNEAQ. The V gene end was trimmed by 5 bases and the J gene end by 2 bases; junction bases not matched to a gene: 4. The CDR3 reads CASSPQRDTDTQYF. The CDR3, as DNA: TGTGCCAGCAGCCCCCAGCGGGACACAGATACGCAGTATTTT.

The chain employs TRBV11-3 and TRBJ2-4; no clear D gene. Between the trimmed V and J ends, which lost 1 base and 6 bases, there was a span of 4 bases. CDR3 length equals 12 residues. Germline V gives CDR1 SGHNT, CDR2 YENEEA. CDR3 coding DNA: TGTGCCAGCAGCTTAGCTTCAAACATTCAGTACTTC. Protein: CASSLASNIQYF.

The chain uses TRBV30 and TRBJ2-7; tentatively, D is TRBD1 (6 bases). The length of the CDR3 is 15 residues. CDR1 and CDR2 from the germline V gene are GTSNPN and SVGIG (reference sequence). With 3 bases removed from V and 2 bases from J, the gap between germline ends came to 17 bases. The DNA for the CDR3 is TGTGCCTGGAGGGCGAGGGGGATTGGCCCCTACGAGCAGTACTTC. Protein product: CAWRARGIGPYEQYF.

This clonotype was counted only a few times. The genes are TRBV6-5 and TRBJ1-4, with D hard to call. The V and J ends lost 2 bases and 8 bases respectively, with 12 bases between them. The CDR3 has 14 amino acids. In germline, CDR1 is MNHEY, CDR2 SVGAGI. The CDR3 region is CASSYSVFGEKLFF. In DNA, the CDR3 is TGTGCCAGCAGTTACAGCGTTTTCGGGGAAAAACTGTTTTTT.

The chain joins TRBV5-6 to TRBJ2-5, with 13 bases that match TRBD2. Germline V gene lookup returns CDR1 SGHDT and CDR2 YYEEEE. The CDR3 sequence is 15 residues long. Trimming cost V 5 bases and J 0 bases; bases outside gene matches: 1. CDR3 nucleotides: TGTGCCAGCAGGACTAGCGGGAGGTACCAAGAGACCCAGTACTTC. Its translation: CASRTSGRYQETQYF.

This chain connects TRBV20-1 to TRBJ2-1, with 13 positions matching TRBD2. This CDR3 contains 16 residues. Trimming took 6 bases from V and 5 from J; bases not matched to a gene: 10. Germline CDR1 DFQATT, CDR2 SNEGSKA (reference sequence). CDR3 DNA: TGCAGTGCCGCGCAACGTGGACTAGCGGGAGACAATGAGCAGTTCTTC. This codes for CSAAQRGLAGDNEQFF.

V and J are TRBV18 and TRBJ1-1, with D tentatively TRBD1 (5 bases). The CDR3 loop spans 15 amino acids. The germline V gene has CDR1 KGHSH and CDR2 LQKENI. Trimming left V 2 bases short and J 0 bases short, with 10 bases between. The CDR3 coding sequence is TGTGCCAGCTCACCAGCGGCAGGGATGAACACTGAAGCTTTCTTT. Translation gives CASSPAAGMNTEAFF.

This rearrangement joins TRBV19 to TRBJ1-2, with a weak D call TRBD1 (6 bases). Looked up from germline, CDR1 is LNHDA and CDR2 is SQIVND (reference sequence). Deletions cut 9 bases from V and 4 bases from J, with 21 bases between. This CDR3 has 15 amino acids. CDR3 nucleotide sequence: TGTGCCAGCCATCACTCCAGGGGCAGTGGCTATGGCTACACCTTC. This translates into CASHHSRGSGYGYTF. The full variable domain, rest sourced from reference TRBV19 and TRBJ1-2, is DGGITQSPKYLFRKEGQNVTLSCEQNLNHDAMYWYRQDPGQGLRLIYYSQIVNDFQKGDIAEGYSVSREKKESFPLTVTSAQKNPTAFYLCASHHSRGSGYGYTFGSGTRLTVV.

The V call is TRBV19, the J call TRBJ2-7; TRBD1 is a possible D gene (6 bases). V lost 7 bases and J 4 bases, leaving 14 bases between the germline ends. Per germline, CDR1 LNHDA and CDR2 SQIVND (reference sequence). This CDR3 has 13 amino acids. CDR3 residues: CASTPGAWYEQYF. Here the CDR3 DNA reads TGTGCCAGTACCCCAGGGGCCTGGTACGAGCAGTACTTC.

This chain uses TRBV12-5 with TRBJ2-2; 8 bases match TRBD1. CDR1 is LGHNT, CDR2 FRNRAP, per germline. The CDR3 totals 12 residues. V gave up 7 bases and J gave up 6 bases; unmatched junction bases: 1. The chain's CDR3 is CASARGPGELFF. Written as DNA, the CDR3 is TGTGCTAGTGCCAGGGGGCCCGGGGAGCTGTTTTTT.

J is TRBJ2-7 and V is TRBV4-2; D gene unclear. CDR3 length: 14 residues. From germline, CDR1 is LGHNA and CDR2 YNFKEQ. Deletions cut 0 bases from V and 0 bases from J, with 6 bases between. This CDR3 reads CASSQESDSYEQYF. The CDR3 DNA sequence: TGTGCCAGCAGCCAAGAATCTGACTCCTACGAGCAGTACTTC.

This clonotype was counted at least ten times. The rearrangement links TRBV7-8 to TRBJ2-1, with D maybe TRBD1 (6 bases). The V end was cut by 5 bases, the J end by 16 bases, with 18 bases between. This CDR3 region has 12 residues. Per germline, CDR1 SGHVS and CDR2 FQNEAQ. DNA of the CDR3: TGTGCCAGCAGCCTAACAGGGATTGAACTTTTCTTC. This codes for CASSLTGIELFF.

The gene calls are TRBV20-1 and TRBJ2-7; tentatively, D is TRBD1 or TRBD2 (5 bases each). V shed 5 bases and J shed 6 bases, with 17 bases lying between them. The CDR3 is 13 amino acids. Germline V lookup: CDR1 DFQATT, CDR2 SNEGSKA (reference sequence). The chain's CDR3 is CSAGGTGRGEQYF. CDR3 in DNA: TGCAGTGCTGGGGGAACGGGAAGGGGCGAGCAGTACTTC.

A few counts support this clonotype. The V call is TRBV19, the J call TRBJ1-2; D unclear. The CDR3 length is 14 residues. Germline values: CDR1 LNHDA, CDR2 SQIVND (reference sequence). Trimming shortened V by 5 bases and J by 8 bases, and 18 bases separated the two germline ends. CDR3 nucleotides: TGTGCCAGTAGTCCCGGAGCCTATATCGGCGGCTACACCTTC. Protein product: CASSPGAYIGGYTF.

This clonotype has ten or more counts. The chain links TRBV18 to TRBJ2-1; possibly TRBD1 for D (6 bases). The CDR3 extends over 16 amino acids. V lost 3 bases and J 8 bases, leaving 20 bases between the germline ends. Per germline, CDR1 KGHSH and CDR2 LQKENI. CDR3 amino acids: CASSPYLWTARDEQFF. The CDR3 DNA reads as TGTGCCAGCTCACCTTATCTATGGACAGCTCGGGATGAGCAGTTCTTC.

The chain joins TRBV7-3 to TRBJ2-3; 11 bases agree with TRBD2. Trimming removed 4 bases from V and 5 bases from J; junction bases left unmatched: 11. The CDR3 loop spans 17 amino acids. The germline gives CDR1 SGHTA, CDR2 FQGTGA. CDR3 nucleotide sequence: TGTGCCAGCAGCTCAAAAACACTAGCGGGAGAAGGAGATACGCAGTATTTT. This encodes CASSSKTLAGEGDTQYF. Filled out from reference TRBV7-3 and TRBJ2-3, the complete variable domain reads GAGVSQTPSNKVTEKGKYVELRCDPISGHTALYWYRQSLGQGPEFLIYFQGTGAADDSGLPNDRFFAVRPEGSVSTLKIQRTERGDSAVYLCASSSKTLAGEGDTQYFGPGTRLTVL.

The V and J genes are TRBV5-1 and TRBJ2-7; 7 bases map to TRBD2. There are 16 residues in the CDR3. V was pared by 1 base and J by 2 bases, with 9 bases of the junction left unmatched. Germline V gives CDR1 SGHRS, CDR2 YFSETQ. The CDR3: CASSLKGLADPYEQYF. In DNA, the CDR3 is TGCGCCAGCAGCTTGAAAGGTCTAGCGGATCCCTACGAGCAGTACTTC.

The CDR3, as DNA: TGCAGTGCTAGAGACCCTGTGAGCGGGAGTGGAAGAGAGCAGTTCTTC. It yields the protein CSARDPVSGSGREQFF. The chain combines TRBV20-1 with TRBJ2-1; 8 bases line up with TRBD2. Losses at the gene ends were 0 bases for V and 10 bases for J; bases not matched to a gene: 14. Germline V gene sequence: CDR1 DFQATT, CDR2 SNEGSKA (reference sequence). The CDR3 has 16 residues.

The chain uses TRBV5-1 and TRBJ1-1, with D perhaps TRBD1 (6 bases). CDR1 is SGHRS, CDR2 YFSETQ, per germline. CDR3 length: 15 residues. The V end was cut by 0 bases, the J end by 0 bases, with 9 bases between. The CDR3 region has the DNA TGCGCCAGCAGCTTGGGGACAGCTTTGAACACTGAAGCTTTCTTT. This translates into CASSLGTALNTEAFF.

The rearrangement joins TRBV4-2 to TRBJ2-1; 7 bases are shared with TRBD1. The CDR3 contains 15 residues. Losses at the gene ends were 8 bases for V and 4 bases for J; bases not matched to a gene: 11. Germline V gives CDR1 LGHNA, CDR2 YNFKEQ. CDR3 residues: CASGQVPWGYNEQFF. CDR3 DNA: TGTGCCAGCGGACAGGTCCCTTGGGGTTACAATGAGCAGTTCTTC.